A selection of T cell receptor beta chains follows, all from one sample in a study of T cell responses to AZD1222 COVID-19 vaccine. The repertoire was sequenced with immunoSEQ multiplex PCR; TCRdb's copy has only in-frame clones and lacks some. The sample has roughly 60,000 clones; about three quarters are singletons. The sequenced sample was peripheral blood, obtained 28 days after the second AZD1222 dose. These receptors were obtained from an adult who received the AZD1222 COVID-19 vaccine. Each CDR3 is given with its conserved first and last residue. The D gene is left open where the match is weak. Rows may omit the clone size; those that give it use once, few, many or a size class.

j_call clone_size v_call d_call cdr3_nt cdr3_aa
TRBJ2-7 few TRBV19 TRBD1 TGTGCCAGTAGTATCATTTTCCAGGGGACAGGGTCCTACGAGCAGTACTTC CASSIIFQGTGSYEQYF
TRBJ1-1 few TRBV27 - TGTGCCAGCAGTTATGGGGGAGACACTGAAGCTTTCTTT CASSYGGDTEAFF
TRBJ2-2 - TRBV5-1 - TGCGCCAGCAGCTCGGGGGCGCTTGGACGTCACGCGAACACCGGGGAGCTGTTTTTT CASSSGALGRHANTGELFF
TRBJ2-5 - TRBV5-5 TRBD1 TGTGCCAGCAGCTTGAACCCAGGGGGCGCCCCAGAGACCCAGTACTTC CASSLNPGGAPETQYF
TRBJ1-2 once TRBV30 - TGTGCCTGGTCCCTGGGAGGGGGTGTTCCCGATGGCTACACCTTC CAWSLGGGVPDGYTF
TRBJ2-1 - TRBV28 TRBD2 TGTGCCAGCAGCATCCGTAGCGGGGGGGCCTACAATGAGCAGTTCTTC CASSIRSGGAYNEQFF
TRBJ1-2 - TRBV18 - TGTGCCAGCTCACCAGGGGTTTCAGAGCTCTATGGCTACACCTTC CASSPGVSELYGYTF
TRBJ2-6 - TRBV6-5 - TGTGCCAGCAGTTCTGGGGCCAACGTCCTGACTTTC CASSSGANVLTF
TRBJ1-5 - TRBV9 - TGTGCCAGCAGCGTAGACACCGGCCTGGTCCGGCCTAATCAGCCCCAGCATTTT CASSVDTGLVRPNQPQHF
TRBJ1-1 - TRBV28 - TGTGCCAGCAGAGAGCCATCGGAGGGTAACACTGAAGCTTTCTTT CASREPSEGNTEAFF
TRBJ1-2 - TRBV18 - TGTGCCAGCTCAGTGGACGGGGCTAACTATGGCTACACCTTC CASSVDGANYGYTF
TRBJ2-7 few TRBV10-3 - TGTGCCATCAGGGAGGACAGCTCCGGCTACGAGCAGTACTTC CAIREDSSGYEQYF
TRBJ2-7 - TRBV5-1 TRBD2 TGCGCCAGCAATAGGGGAGGGAGAGAAAACTACGAGCAGTACTTC CASNRGGRENYEQYF
TRBJ1-2 once TRBV6-5 - TGTGCCAGCAGTTACGCCCCCCTCCTATATGGCTACACCTTC CASSYAPLLYGYTF
TRBJ1-5 - TRBV4-1 - TGCGCCAGCAGCCAAGAATATGGGGTTCACAATCAGCCCCAGCATTTT CASSQEYGVHNQPQHF
TRBJ1-1 once TRBV6-1 - TGTGCCAGCAGTGAATTCAGGCTCAGAACTGAAGCTTTCTTT CASSEFRLRTEAFF
TRBJ2-3 - TRBV24-1 TRBD2 TGTGCCACCAGTGATTTACCGGGTAGCGGGGGTCTCAACACAGATACGCAGTATTTT CATSDLPGSGGLNTDTQYF
TRBJ1-5 - TRBV9 - TGTGCCAGCAGCGATAAGGGGTCCAATCAGCCCCAGCATTTT CASSDKGSNQPQHF
TRBJ2-1 - TRBV7-6 TRBD2 TGTGCCAGCAGCTTAGCTAGCGGGGGGGCTTTTGAGCAGTTCTTC CASSLASGGAFEQFF
TRBJ2-7 - TRBV11-2 - TGTGCCAGCAGCTCAGTAGGGGCTCATACCTACGAGCAGTACTTC CASSSVGAHTYEQYF
TRBJ1-5 - TRBV5-6 - TGTGCCAGCAGCTCCTCGGGGGGTCAGCCCCAGCATTTT CASSSSGGQPQHF
TRBJ1-6 - TRBV7-9 - TGTGCCAGCAGCAAGGAGAATTCACCCCTCCACTTT CASSKENSPLHF
TRBJ2-2 - TRBV15 - TGTGCCACCCGGGAAGAACACCACACCGGGGAGCTGTTTTTT CATREEHHTGELFF
TRBJ1-5 - TRBV28 - TGTGCCAGCAGTGGCTTCCAGGGCGGTTGGAATCAGCCCCAGCATTTT CASSGFQGGWNQPQHF
TRBJ2-7 - TRBV19 - TGTGCCAGTAGTATGGGGCAGGGTGACGACGAGCAGTACTTC CASSMGQGDDEQYF
TRBJ1-2 - TRBV7-9 - TGTGCCAGCAGCTTTTCACAGGATTCTAACTATGGCTACACCTTC CASSFSQDSNYGYTF
TRBJ2-7 - TRBV11-2 - TGTGCCAGCAGCTTAGGGGGCGGGACAAGCTCCTACGAGCAGTACTTC CASSLGGGTSSYEQYF
TRBJ2-7 - TRBV7-2 TRBD2 TGTGCCAGCAGTGGTACCGGGACTAGCGGAATGGCATACGAGCAGTACTTC CASSGTGTSGMAYEQYF
TRBJ2-7 few TRBV5-4 - TGTGCCAGCAGCTTGGAAAGGGGGAACGAGCAGTACTTC CASSLERGNEQYF
TRBJ1-2 - TRBV29-1 - TGCAGCGCCGGGATGGGGGGGTCCGACTATGGCTACACCTTC CSAGMGGSDYGYTF
TRBJ2-3 - TRBV27 TRBD1 TGTGCCAGCAGTCCCCCCGGGACAGCAGACACAGATACGCAGTATTTT CASSPPGTADTDTQYF
TRBJ1-5 - TRBV6-5 - TGTGCCAGCAGCCTAAAGTCTCATAGCAATCAGCCCCAGCATTTT CASSLKSHSNQPQHF
TRBJ2-1 - TRBV4-3 - TGCGCCAGCAGCCCTCGACAGTCCGACCCGTTGTTCTTC CASSPRQSDPLFF
TRBJ2-7 - TRBV7-3 - TGTGCCAGCAGCTTCTCAGGACGGTCGTCCTACGAGCAGTACTTC CASSFSGRSSYEQYF
TRBJ2-2 - TRBV5-1 TRBD1 TGCGCCAGCAGCACCGGACAGGGGGCATCGGGGGAGCTGTTTTTT CASSTGQGASGELFF
TRBJ1-5 - TRBV29-1 - TGCAGCGTTGGCGGAGGGTTCGGTCAGCCCCAGCATTTT CSVGGGFGQPQHF
TRBJ1-2 - TRBV19 TRBD1 TGTGCCAGTAGTAACCGGGACAGGGGAGGCTACACCTTC CASSNRDRGGYTF
TRBJ2-7 - TRBV6-5 TRBD1 TGTGCCAGCAGCCAGGGGGTGTCCTACGAGCAGTACTTC CASSQGVSYEQYF
TRBJ2-1 - TRBV7-9 TRBD1 TGTGCCAGCAGTCCTAAGGGGGCCATTAGAGACAATGAGCAGTTCTTC CASSPKGAIRDNEQFF
TRBJ1-5 - TRBV28 - TGTGCCAGCAGACCTCCGACCCTACAGGGAAGCAATCAGCCCCAGCATTTT CASRPPTLQGSNQPQHF
TRBJ2-5 - TRBV7-3 - TGTGCCAGCAGCTTAAACGTTGGCGAGACCCAGTACTTC CASSLNVGETQYF
TRBJ1-2 - TRBV19 - TGTGCCAGTAGTATATCTGGGATCGACTATGGCTACACCTTC CASSISGIDYGYTF
TRBJ1-1 once TRBV11-2 - TGTGCCAGCAGCTTAGATGGAGGCTTTCAGGGAGGAGCTTTCTTT CASSLDGGFQGGAFF
TRBJ2-1 - TRBV3-1/TRBV3-2 TRBD2 TGTGCCAGCAGCCTCGCTGCGGGGGGTGAGCAGTTCTTC CASSLAAGGEQFF
TRBJ1-5 - TRBV6-5 - TGTGCCAGCAGCGGTACGAATCAGCCCCAGCATTTT CASSGTNQPQHF